Sequencing of this TCR beta chain was carried out in a study of patients and donors after allogeneic stem cell transplantation. One entry per CDR3 protein, called by TCRdb with MiXCR from the RT-PCR reads. The repertoire holds some 150,000 distinct CDR3 sequences, with 30% to 45% as singletons. Trimming took off 2 bases at V and 6 bases at J, with 15 bases between the two ends. The CDR3 sequence is 14 residues long. Germline lookup yields CDR1 DFQATT and CDR2 SNEGSKA (reference sequence). The sample comprised blood, either unsorted or a sorted T cell fraction (not recorded which). This rearrangement joins TRBV20-1 to TRBJ2-3; no definite D call. The sequence derives from a human donor who was either an allogeneic HSCT recipient or a stem cell or donor lymphocyte infusion donor (not recorded which). It is not recorded whose cells these are; they may come from a transplant donor. In DNA, the CDR3 is TGCAGTGCTAGACCCCGGGCGAGGCAGGATACGCAGTATTTT. It is translated as CSARPRARQDTQYF.